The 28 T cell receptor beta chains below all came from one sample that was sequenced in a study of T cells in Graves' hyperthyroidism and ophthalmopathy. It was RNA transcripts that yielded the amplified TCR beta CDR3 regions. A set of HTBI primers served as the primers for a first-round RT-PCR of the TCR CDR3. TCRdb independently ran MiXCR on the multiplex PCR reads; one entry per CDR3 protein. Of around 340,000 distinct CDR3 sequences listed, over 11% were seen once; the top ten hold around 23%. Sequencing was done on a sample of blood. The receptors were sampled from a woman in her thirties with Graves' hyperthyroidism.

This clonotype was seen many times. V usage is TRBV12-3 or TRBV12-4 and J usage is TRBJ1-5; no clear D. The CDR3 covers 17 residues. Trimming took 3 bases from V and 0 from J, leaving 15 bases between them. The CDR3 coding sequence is TGTGCCAGCAGTTTGCTCCCCAGCCGAGATAGCAATCAGCCCCAGCATTTT. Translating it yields CASSLLPSRDSNQPQHF.

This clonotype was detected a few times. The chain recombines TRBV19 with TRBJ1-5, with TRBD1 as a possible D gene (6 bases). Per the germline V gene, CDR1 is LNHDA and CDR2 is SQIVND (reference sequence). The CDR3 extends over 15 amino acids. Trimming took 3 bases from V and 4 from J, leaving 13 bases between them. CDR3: CASSINGGPNQPQHF. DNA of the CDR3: TGTGCCAGTAGTATCAACGGGGGCCCTAATCAGCCCCAGCATTTT.

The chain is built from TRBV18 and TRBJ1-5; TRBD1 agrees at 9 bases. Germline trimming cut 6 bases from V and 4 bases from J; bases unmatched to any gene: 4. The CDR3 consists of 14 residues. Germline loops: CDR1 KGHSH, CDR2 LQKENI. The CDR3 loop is CASSWTGDNQPQHF. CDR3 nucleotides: TGTGCCAGCTCGTGGACAGGGGATAATCAGCCCCAGCATTTT. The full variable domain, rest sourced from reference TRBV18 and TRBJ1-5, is NAGVMQNPRHLVRRRGQEARLRCSPMKGHSHVYWYRQLPEEGLKFMVYLQKENIIDESGMPKERFSAEFPKEGPSILRIQQVVRGDSAAYFCASSWTGDNQPQHFGDGTRLSIL.

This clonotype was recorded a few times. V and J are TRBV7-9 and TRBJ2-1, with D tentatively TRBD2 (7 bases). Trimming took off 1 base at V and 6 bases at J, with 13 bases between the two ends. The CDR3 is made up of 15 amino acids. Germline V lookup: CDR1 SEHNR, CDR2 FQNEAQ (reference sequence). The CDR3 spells CASSLVGGLVNEQFF. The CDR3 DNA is TGTGCCAGCAGCTTAGTGGGGGGGCTGGTCAATGAGCAGTTCTTC.

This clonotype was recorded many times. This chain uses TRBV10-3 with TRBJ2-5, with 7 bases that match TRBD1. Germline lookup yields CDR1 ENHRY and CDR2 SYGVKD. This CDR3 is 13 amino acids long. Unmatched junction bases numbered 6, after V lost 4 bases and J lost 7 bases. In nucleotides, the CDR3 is TGTGCCATCAGTGGACAGGGTTCTGGGACCCAGTACTTC. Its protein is CAISGQGSGTQYF.

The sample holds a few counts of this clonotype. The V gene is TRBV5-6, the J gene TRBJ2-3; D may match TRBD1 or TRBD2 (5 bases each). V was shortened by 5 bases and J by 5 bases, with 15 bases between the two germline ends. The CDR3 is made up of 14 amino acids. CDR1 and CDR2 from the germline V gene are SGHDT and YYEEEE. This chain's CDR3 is CASSTGPAGDTQYF. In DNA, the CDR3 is TGTGCCAGCAGTACGGGGCCGGCTGGAGATACGCAGTATTTT.

This CDR3 is CASSLGGRMNTEAFF. In DNA form, the CDR3 reads TGTGCCAGCAGCTTAGGAGGACGGATGAACACTGAAGCTTTCTTT. The chain links TRBV13 to TRBJ1-1; no definite D call. CDR1 and CDR2 from the germline V gene are PRHDT and FYEKMQ (reference sequence). V was clipped by 0 bases and J by 0 bases, with 8 bases between them. The CDR3 runs to 15 residues.

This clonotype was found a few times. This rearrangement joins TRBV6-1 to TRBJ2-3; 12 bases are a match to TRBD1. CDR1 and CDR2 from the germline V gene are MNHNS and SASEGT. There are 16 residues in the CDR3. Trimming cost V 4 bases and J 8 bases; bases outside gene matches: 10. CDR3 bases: TGTGCCAGCAGTGTTGAGCGGGACAGGGGGCGAGTTACGCAGTATTTT. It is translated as CASSVERDRGRVTQYF.

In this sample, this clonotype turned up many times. The CDR3, as DNA: TGTGCCAGCGGGACCGAGGTACAGCCCCAGCATTTT. This codes for CASGTEVQPQHF. The gene calls are TRBV27 and TRBJ1-5; D is possibly TRBD1 (5 bases). Germline CDR1 and CDR2: MNHEY and SMNVEV (reference sequence). Trimming took 8 bases from V and 7 from J, leaving 12 bases between them. The CDR3 is 12 residues long.

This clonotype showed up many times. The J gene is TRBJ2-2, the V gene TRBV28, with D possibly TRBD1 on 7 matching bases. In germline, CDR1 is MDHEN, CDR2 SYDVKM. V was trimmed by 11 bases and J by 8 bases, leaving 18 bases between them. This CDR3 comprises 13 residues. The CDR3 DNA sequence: TGTGCCGGAGGAGGGGGCAAGGCGGGGGAGCTGTTTTTT. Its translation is CAGGGGKAGELFF.

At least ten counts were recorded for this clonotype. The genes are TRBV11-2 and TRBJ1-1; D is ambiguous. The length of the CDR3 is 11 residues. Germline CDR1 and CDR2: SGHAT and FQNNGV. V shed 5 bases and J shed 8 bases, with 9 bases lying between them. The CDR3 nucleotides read TGTGCCAGCAGCCCCCGGACGGAAGCTTTCTTT. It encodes CASSPRTEAFF.

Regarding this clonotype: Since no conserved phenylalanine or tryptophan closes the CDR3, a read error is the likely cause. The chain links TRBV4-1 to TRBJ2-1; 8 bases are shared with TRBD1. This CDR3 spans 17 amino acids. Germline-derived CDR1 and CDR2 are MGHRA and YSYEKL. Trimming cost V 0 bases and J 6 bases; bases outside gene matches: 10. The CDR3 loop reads CASSQESSGGFSNEQFS. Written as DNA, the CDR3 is TGCGCCAGCAGCCAAGAGAGTTCAGGGGGCTTTAGCAATGAGCAGTTCTCC.

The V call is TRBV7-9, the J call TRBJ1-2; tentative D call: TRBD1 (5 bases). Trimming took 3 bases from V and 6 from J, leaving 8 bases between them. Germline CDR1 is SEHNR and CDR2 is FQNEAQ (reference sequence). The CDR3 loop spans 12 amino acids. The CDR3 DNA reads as TGTGCCAGCAGCTTTGCAGGGAATGGCTACACCTTC. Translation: CASSFAGNGYTF.

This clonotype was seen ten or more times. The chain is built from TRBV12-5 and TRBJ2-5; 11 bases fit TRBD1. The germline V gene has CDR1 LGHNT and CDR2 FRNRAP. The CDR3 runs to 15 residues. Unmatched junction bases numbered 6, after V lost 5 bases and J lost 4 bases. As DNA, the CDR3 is TGTGCTAGTGGTCCCGGGACAGGGGGTTTAGAGACCCAGTACTTC. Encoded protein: CASGPGTGGLETQYF.

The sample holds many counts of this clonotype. The CDR3 sequence is CASSARTNVHTQYF. CDR3 bases: TGTGCCAGCAGCGCCAGGACTAACGTTCATACGCAGTATTTT. V is TRBV9 and J is TRBJ2-3, with D possibly being TRBD2 (6 bases). In germline, CDR1 is SGDLS, CDR2 YYNGEE. The germline V and J ends were trimmed by 3 bases and 7 bases, with 15 bases remaining between them. The CDR3 runs to 14 residues.

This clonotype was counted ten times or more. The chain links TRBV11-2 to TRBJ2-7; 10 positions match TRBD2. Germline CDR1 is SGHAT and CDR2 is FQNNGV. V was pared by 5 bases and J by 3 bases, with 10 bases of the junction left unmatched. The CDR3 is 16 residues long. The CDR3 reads CASSVARTSGFYEQYF. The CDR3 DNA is TGTGCCAGCAGCGTAGCACGGACTAGCGGATTCTACGAGCAGTACTTC.

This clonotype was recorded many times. CDR3 sequence (DNA): TGTGCCACCAGTGTGACAGGGGCGGCCGGCTACACCTTC. It translates to CATSVTGAAGYTF. This chain uses TRBV24-1 with TRBJ1-2, with 8 bases identical to TRBD1. CDR3 size: 13 residues. After removal of 5 bases from V and 8 bases from J, the junction contained 6 bases not matched to a gene. CDR1 and CDR2 (germline): KGHDR, SFDVKD.

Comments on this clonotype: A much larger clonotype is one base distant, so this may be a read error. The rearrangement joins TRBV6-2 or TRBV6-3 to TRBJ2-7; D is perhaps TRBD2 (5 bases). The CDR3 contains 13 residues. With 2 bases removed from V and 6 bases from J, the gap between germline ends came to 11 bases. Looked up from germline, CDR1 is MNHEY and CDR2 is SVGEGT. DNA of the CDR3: TGTGCCAGCAGTTACGCGGGCCTCTCCGAGCAGTACTTC. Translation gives CASSYAGLSEQYF.

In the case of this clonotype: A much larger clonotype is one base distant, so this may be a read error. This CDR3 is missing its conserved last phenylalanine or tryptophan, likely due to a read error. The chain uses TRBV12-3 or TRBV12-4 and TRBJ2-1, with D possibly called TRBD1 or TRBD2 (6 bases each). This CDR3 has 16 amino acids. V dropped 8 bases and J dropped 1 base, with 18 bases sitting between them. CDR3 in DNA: TGTGCCAGCGATCCAGTAGGGGGGCGTTCCTACAATGAGCAGTTCCTC. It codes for CASDPVGGRSYNEQFL.

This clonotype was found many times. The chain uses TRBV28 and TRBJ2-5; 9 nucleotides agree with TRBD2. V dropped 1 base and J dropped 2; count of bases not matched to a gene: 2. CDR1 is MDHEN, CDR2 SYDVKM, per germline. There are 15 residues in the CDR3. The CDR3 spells CASSLSLAGQETQYF. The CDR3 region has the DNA TGTGCCAGCAGTTTATCCCTAGCGGGACAAGAGACCCAGTACTTC.

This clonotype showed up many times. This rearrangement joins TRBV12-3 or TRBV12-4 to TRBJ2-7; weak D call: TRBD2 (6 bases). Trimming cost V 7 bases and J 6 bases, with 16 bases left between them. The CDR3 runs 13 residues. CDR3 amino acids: CASTSPGGAEQYF. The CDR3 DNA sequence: TGTGCCAGCACCTCCCCCGGGGGTGCCGAGCAGTACTTC.

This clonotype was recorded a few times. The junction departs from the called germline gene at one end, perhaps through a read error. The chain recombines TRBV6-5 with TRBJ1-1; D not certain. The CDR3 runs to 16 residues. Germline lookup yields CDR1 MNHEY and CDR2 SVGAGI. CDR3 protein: CANSYSRRTMNTEAFF. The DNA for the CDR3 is TGTGCCAACAGTTACTCACGTAGAACCATGAACACTGAAGCTTTCTTT.

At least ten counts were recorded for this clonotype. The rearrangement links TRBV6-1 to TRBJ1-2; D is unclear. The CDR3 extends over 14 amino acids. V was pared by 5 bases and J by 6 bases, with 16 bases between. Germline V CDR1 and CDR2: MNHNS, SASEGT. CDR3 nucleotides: TGTGCCAGCAGTTATAGTGTACCGCCCCATGGCTACACCTTC. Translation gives CASSYSVPPHGYTF.

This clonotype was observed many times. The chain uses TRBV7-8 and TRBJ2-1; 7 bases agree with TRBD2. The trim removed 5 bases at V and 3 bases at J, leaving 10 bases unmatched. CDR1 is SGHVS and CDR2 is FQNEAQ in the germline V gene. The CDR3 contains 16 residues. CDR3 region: CASSRGGRDSYNEQFF. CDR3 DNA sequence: TGTGCCAGCAGCCGAGGTGGGAGGGATAGCTACAATGAGCAGTTCTTC.

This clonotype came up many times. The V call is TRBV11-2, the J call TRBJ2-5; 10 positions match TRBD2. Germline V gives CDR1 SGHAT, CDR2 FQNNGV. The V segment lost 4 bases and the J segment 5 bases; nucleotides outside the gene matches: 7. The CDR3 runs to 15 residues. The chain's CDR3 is CASSSASGSAETQYF. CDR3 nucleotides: TGTGCCAGCAGCTCTGCTAGCGGGAGTGCTGAGACCCAGTACTTC.

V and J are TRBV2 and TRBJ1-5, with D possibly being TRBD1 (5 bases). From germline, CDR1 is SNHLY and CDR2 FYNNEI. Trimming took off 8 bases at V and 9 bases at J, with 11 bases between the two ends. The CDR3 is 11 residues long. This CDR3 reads CASAGRGPQHF. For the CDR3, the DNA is TGTGCCAGCGCAGGGCGCGGGCCCCAGCATTTT.

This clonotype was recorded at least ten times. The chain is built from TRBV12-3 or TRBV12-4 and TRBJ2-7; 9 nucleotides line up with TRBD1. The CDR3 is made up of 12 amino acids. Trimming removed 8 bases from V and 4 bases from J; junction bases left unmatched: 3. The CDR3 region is CASGTGPYEQYF. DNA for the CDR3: TGTGCCAGCGGGACAGGGCCATACGAGCAGTACTTC.

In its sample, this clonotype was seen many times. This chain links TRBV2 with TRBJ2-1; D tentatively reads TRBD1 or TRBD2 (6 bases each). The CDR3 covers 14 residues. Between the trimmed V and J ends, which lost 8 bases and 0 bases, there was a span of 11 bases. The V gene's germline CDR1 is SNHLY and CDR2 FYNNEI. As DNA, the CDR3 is TGTGCCAGCTCCTCGGGGGCCTCCTACAATGAGCAGTTCTTC. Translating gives CASSSGASYNEQFF.